This T cell receptor (beta chain) was observed in a study of T cell repertoires in cytomegalovirus infection. TCRdb used MiXCR to reprocess the reads, holding one entry per CDR3 protein. The repertoire has approximately 1,000,000 distinct CDR3 sequences, around 30% of them found once; the top ten carry over 11%. Concerning this clonotype itself: Its antigen is not identified.

The CDR3 loop spans 16 amino acids. Trimming took off 1 base at V and 5 bases at J, with 14 bases between the two ends. Looked up from germline, CDR1 is SNHLY and CDR2 is FYNNEI. The sequence was collected from a human donor in good health (CMV status not recorded). Some clones in this sample may be carry-over from other donors' samples. The chain joins TRBV2 to TRBJ2-2, with D maybe TRBD2 (6 bases). Sequenced material: cultured CD8+ T cells from PBMCs, taken from culture after CMV antigen stimulation. DNA for the CDR3: TGTGCCAGCAGTGAAGGAGGGACTCGAGTTACCGGGGAGCTGTTTTTT. The encoded protein is CASSEGGTRVTGELFF.